The rows below give T cell receptor beta chains drawn from one sample of a study of CD8 T cells in ankylosing spondylitis. From the 5' RACE reads, TCRdb called clonotypes with MiXCR, one entry per CDR3 protein. The sample has roughly 700,000 distinct CDR3 sequences; 15% to 20% are singletons. Material for sequencing was blood, either unsorted or a sorted T cell fraction (not recorded which). These receptors all come from a male donor with ankylosing spondylitis. Both conserved end residues are part of each CDR3.

V	J	CDR3
TRBV15	TRBJ2-1	CATSTPRYPRGAYNEQFF
TRBV12-3/TRBV12-4	TRBJ2-7	CASKERLIGEQYF
TRBV7-9	TRBJ2-7	CASSPSNRDMGDEQYF
TRBV28	TRBJ1-2	CASSRQGYGYTF
TRBV20-1	TRBJ2-3	CSAAHPRAGDTDTQYF
TRBV28	TRBJ2-7	CASRSSGTGSSYEQYF
TRBV5-5	TRBJ1-2	CASSSTGAKGGYTF
TRBV4-3	TRBJ2-3	CASSPPGALDTQYF
TRBV27	TRBJ2-3	CASSIRLAGGADTQYF
TRBV9	TRBJ2-2	CASSVVINTGELFF
TRBV5-1	TRBJ2-2	CASSKGLAGAGELFF
TRBV4-1	TRBJ2-3	CASRAGGNTDTQYF
TRBV19	TRBJ2-1	CASTKRRSSYNEQFF
TRBV29-1	TRBJ1-1	CSVEATGLLAEAFF
TRBV5-1	TRBJ2-3	CASRVASTDTQYF
TRBV7-8	TRBJ2-3	CASTNRGLTDTQYF
TRBV5-5	TRBJ2-7	CASSLARTSGLGEQYF
TRBV5-1	TRBJ2-5	CASSSGEGEETQYF
TRBV24-1	TRBJ2-1	CATSDSTGDNEQFF
TRBV10-2	TRBJ2-7	CASMSGLYEQYF
TRBV20-1	TRBJ2-1	CSALDGSSYNEQFF
TRBV28	TRBJ2-2	CASSRRLAGGTGELFF
TRBV7-9	TRBJ2-1	CASSLALGSPTNEQFF
TRBV5-5	TRBJ1-1	CASSLNADRVAFF
TRBV5-8	TRBJ2-3	CASSFITGSGADTQYF
TRBV12-3/TRBV12-4	TRBJ2-3	CATGGTTTDTQYF
TRBV5-1	TRBJ2-1	CASSLRIDEQFF
TRBV14	TRBJ2-5	CASSQIGAGETQYF
TRBV4-1	TRBJ2-3	CASSQGTGSITDTQYF
TRBV5-1	TRBJ2-3	CASSFGEADTQYF
TRBV7-2	TRBJ2-2	CACPTSRLNTGELFF
TRBV7-2	TRBJ2-2	CASSFGQGLVGELFF